The T cell receptor (beta chain) under discussion was sequenced for a study of T cell repertoires in cytomegalovirus infection (dated by TCRdb to about 2019). A note on the overall study: Peptide stimulations targeted recently identified HLA-C-restricted CMV epitopes, whose presentation resists viral immunomodulation, together with well-studied HLA-B-restricted epitopes. Donor HLA type was relevant to the analysis, as public TCR beta signatures indicated carriage of CMV infection together with the matching HLA type.

The CDR3 contains 15 residues, cysteine and phenylalanine counted. The only DNA kept is the CDR3, 45 bases in frame from the first base. Compared with germline, V lacks 9 bases and J lacks 2 bases; bases without a gene match: 7. The germline V gene (reference sequence) specifies LNHDA as CDR1 and SQIVND as CDR2. The sample's treatment or condition label, in plain terms: in vitro stimulation with specific CMV peptide epitopes to enrich CMV-specific T cells. The reads were generated on an Illumina HiSeq 1500. The public reads were run again by TCRdb, first through fastp at Q25 and then through MiXCR, and only productive beta chains were kept. For every CDR3 protein sequence, its rows merge into one entry that carries the most common genes and DNA. The sample table records 640,000 or so distinct CDR3 sequences; 30% to 35% of these occur just once. About 20% of the sample comes from the top ten. This clonotype was seen only a few times. No antigen is known for it. One base away there is no much larger clone; base qualities are not given.

General findings and caveats noted by the study authors: In both this cohort and an independent cohort of approximately 350 donors, the cumulative frequency of public TCR beta family members distinguished carriers of CMV infection plus the relevant HLA type. The ex vivo response was dominated by HLA-C-restricted CMV-specific TCR beta clonotypes, which also provided the single most frequent clonotype in two of eight donors.

The sequence is built from TRBV19 and TRBJ2-1, with TRBD2 matching 10 junction bases. Material: cultured PBMCs, obtained from culture after CMV antigen stimulation. The TCR was taken from a human donor in good health (CMV status not recorded). Some clones in this sample may be carry-over from other donors' samples. DNA sequence: TGTGCCAGCAGATCCCTAGCGGGAGCCTACAATGAGCAGTTCTTC. It translates to CASRSLAGAYNEQFF.